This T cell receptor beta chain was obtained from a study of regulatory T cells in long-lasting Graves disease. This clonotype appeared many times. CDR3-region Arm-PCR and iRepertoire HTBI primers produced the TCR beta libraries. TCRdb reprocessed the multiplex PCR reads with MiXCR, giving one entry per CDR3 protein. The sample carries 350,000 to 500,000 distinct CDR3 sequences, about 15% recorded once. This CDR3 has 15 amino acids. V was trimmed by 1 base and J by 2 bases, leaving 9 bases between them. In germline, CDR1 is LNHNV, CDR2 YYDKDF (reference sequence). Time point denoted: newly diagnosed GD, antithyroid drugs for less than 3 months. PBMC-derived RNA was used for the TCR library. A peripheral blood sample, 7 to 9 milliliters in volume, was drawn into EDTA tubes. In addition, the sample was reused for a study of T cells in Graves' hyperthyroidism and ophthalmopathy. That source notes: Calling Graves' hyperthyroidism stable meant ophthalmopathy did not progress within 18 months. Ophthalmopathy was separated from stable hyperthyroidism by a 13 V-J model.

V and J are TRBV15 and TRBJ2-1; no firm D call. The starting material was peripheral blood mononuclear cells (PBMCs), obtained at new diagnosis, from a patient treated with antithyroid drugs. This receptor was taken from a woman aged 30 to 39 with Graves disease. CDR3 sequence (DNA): TGTGCCACCAGCAGAGCTAGAGACACCTACAATGAGCAGTTCTTC. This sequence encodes CATSRARDTYNEQFF.